A selection of T cell receptor beta chains follows, all from one sample in a study of blood T cell repertoires in COVID-19. Profiled with immunoSEQ multiplex PCR; TCRdb holds only in-frame clones, not every one. The sample includes 200,000 to 250,000 clones, around 83% of them seen just once. Sequenced input: peripheral blood. Receptor source: a woman aged 70-85 years with COVID-19, enrolled during active disease. Each CDR3 is given with its conserved first and last residue. D genes are given only for firm matches. Size is stated for part of the rows, as once, few or many counts, or as a class when the clone is expanded.

D,size,J,length,V,DNA,CDR3
NA,few,TRBJ2-7,14,TRBV10-1,TGCGCCAGCAGTGGGAGGGCAGGCCGGGACGAGCAGTACTTC,CASSGRAGRDEQYF
NA,NA,TRBJ2-6,15,TRBV24-1,TGTGCCACCAGTGACCCACGGACAGGGGCCAACGTCCTGACTTTC,CATSDPRTGANVLTF
NA,few,TRBJ1-5,13,TRBV25-1,TGTGCCAGCAGTCGGGACATCGGACAGCCCCAGCATTTT,CASSRDIGQPQHF
NA,NA,TRBJ1-2,15,TRBV5-1,TGCGCCAGCAGCCCCGGGCACCAGGGCCCATATGGCTACACCTTC,CASSPGHQGPYGYTF
NA,NA,TRBJ1-1,15,TRBV5-1,TGCGCCAGCAGCTTCAACAGGGTCGGGCACACTGAAGCTTTCTTT,CASSFNRVGHTEAFF
TRBD2,NA,TRBJ2-1,14,TRBV11-3,TGTGCCAGCAGCCCAAGGGGACTACCGGGGGAGCAGTTCTTC,CASSPRGLPGEQFF
NA,few,TRBJ1-3,16,TRBV2,TGTGCCAGCAGTGTCACCCTGAGCAGGTCGTCAGTCTCCATATATTTT,CASSVTLSRSSVSIYF
TRBD1,few,TRBJ1-2,13,TRBV6-5,TGTGCCAGCAGTCCCAGGGGGAACTATGGCTACACCTTC,CASSPRGNYGYTF
NA,NA,TRBJ1-3,14,TRBV5-6,TGTGCCAGCAGTCTGGGGCCGTCTGGAAACACCATATATTTT,CASSLGPSGNTIYF
NA,NA,TRBJ2-1,13,TRBV12-3/TRBV12-4,TGTGCCAGCACCGGGGGGCTATACAATGAGCAGTTCTTC,CASTGGLYNEQFF
NA,once,TRBJ1-2,14,TRBV6-2/TRBV6-3,TGTGCCAGCAGTCTCCTCTCCCGCCGTAGTGGCTACACCTTC,CASSLLSRRSGYTF
NA,NA,TRBJ1-1,15,TRBV29-1,TGCAGCGTCTTAGGACCCGGAGGGAAGAACACTGAAGCTTTCTTT,CSVLGPGGKNTEAFF
TRBD2,NA,TRBJ2-7,15,TRBV5-1,TGCGCCAGCAGCTATGGACTAGCGGGGACCTACGAGCAGTACTTC,CASSYGLAGTYEQYF
NA,NA,TRBJ2-1,16,TRBV5-1,TGCGCCAGCAGCTTGGAGGGCGACTACTCCTACAATGAGCAGTTCTTC,CASSLEGDYSYNEQFF
NA,few,TRBJ1-3,14,TRBV30,TGTGCCTGGGCCATCGGGATTCTCGGAAACACCATATATTTT,CAWAIGILGNTIYF
NA,NA,TRBJ1-1,14,TRBV15,TGTGCCACCAGCAGAGGACAGGTGGGCACTGAAGCTTTCTTT,CATSRGQVGTEAFF
NA,NA,TRBJ1-3,12,TRBV28,TGTGCCAGCAGAGACACTCGAAACACCATATATTTT,CASRDTRNTIYF
NA,NA,TRBJ2-6,16,TRBV5-6,TGTGCCAGCAGCTTGGGGTCAGGGTTAGGGGCCAACGTCCTGACTTTC,CASSLGSGLGANVLTF
NA,NA,TRBJ1-1,14,TRBV5-1,TGCGCCAGCAGCTTGGGTTGGCAGGTTACTGAAGCTTTCTTT,CASSLGWQVTEAFF
TRBD1,NA,TRBJ1-4,17,TRBV4-1,TGCGCCAGCAGCCCGGGACAGGGAGGCAGGCGGAGTGAAAAACTGTTTTTT,CASSPGQGGRRSEKLFF
NA,NA,TRBJ2-7,16,TRBV14,TGTGCCAGCAGCTCCAAGGGGGTATTGGTGGACGACGAGCAGTACTTC,CASSSKGVLVDDEQYF
TRBD2,NA,TRBJ2-1,15,TRBV24-1,TGTGCCACCAGTGAAACTAGCGCCCGAGGGAATGAGCAGTTCTTC,CATSETSARGNEQFF
TRBD2,NA,TRBJ2-3,17,TRBV6-2/TRBV6-3,TGTGCCAGCAGTCCGGGACTAGCGGGTACTAGCACAGATACGCAGTATTTT,CASSPGLAGTSTDTQYF
TRBD1,NA,TRBJ1-2,16,TRBV27,TGTGCCAGCAGTTTATTGGACAGGGGGCAGATCTATGGCTACACCTTC,CASSLLDRGQIYGYTF
TRBD1,NA,TRBJ2-2,12,TRBV6-5,TGTGCCGTCCACAGGGGGCCCGGGGAGCTGTTTTTT,CAVHRGPGELFF
TRBD1,NA,TRBJ1-2,14,TRBV11-2,TGTGCCAGCAGCCTCGGGACAGGGGGCATCGGCTACACCTTC,CASSLGTGGIGYTF
NA,NA,TRBJ1-2,12,TRBV25-1,TGTGCCAGCAGTGAACCCTACTATGGCTACACCTTC,CASSEPYYGYTF
TRBD1,NA,TRBJ1-1,15,TRBV27,TGTGCCAGCAGTTCCCGACAGGGGATGAACACTGAAGCTTTCTTT,CASSSRQGMNTEAFF
TRBD2,NA,TRBJ2-7,15,TRBV28,TGTGCCAGCAGTTTCCCGTCTAGCGGGCGGGACGAGCAGTACTTC,CASSFPSSGRDEQYF
TRBD1,NA,TRBJ2-7,13,TRBV7-9,TGTGCCAGCAGCTGGGGACAGGGTTACGAGCAGTACTTC,CASSWGQGYEQYF
TRBD2,NA,TRBJ2-7,17,TRBV7-9,TGTGCCAGCAGCTTACGAACGGCTACTAGCGGGAGGTACGAGCAGTACTTC,CASSLRTATSGRYEQYF
TRBD2,NA,TRBJ2-1,17,TRBV14,TGTGCCAGCAGCCAAGAAATATTGGCTAGCGGTTACAATGAGCAGTTCTTC,CASSQEILASGYNEQFF
NA,NA,TRBJ1-2,14,TRBV5-6,TGTGCCAGCAGCTTCCCGGACAGAGCATATGGCTACACCTTC,CASSFPDRAYGYTF
TRBD1,NA,TRBJ1-1,13,TRBV11-3,TGTGCCAGCAGTTTCACAGGGGTAACTGAAGCTTTCTTT,CASSFTGVTEAFF
TRBD2,NA,TRBJ2-3,11,TRBV20-1,TGCAGTGCTGCGGGAGAAGATACGCAGTATTTT,CSAAGEDTQYF
NA,NA,TRBJ1-2,17,TRBV7-8,TGTGCCAGCAGCCAATGGTCCACAGGGACCCTTAACTATGGCTACACCTTC,CASSQWSTGTLNYGYTF
TRBD1,once,TRBJ1-1,11,TRBV6-5,TGTGCCAGCATGGGACAGGGGGAAGCTTTCTTT,CASMGQGEAFF
TRBD1,NA,TRBJ1-2,15,TRBV5-4,TGTGCCAGCAGCTCCCCGGGACAGGGAGGCTATGGCTACACCTTC,CASSSPGQGGYGYTF
TRBD2,NA,TRBJ2-6,18,TRBV27,TGTGCCAGCAGTAGACTAGCACTCACTAACTCTGGGGCCAACGTCCTGACTTTC,CASSRLALTNSGANVLTF
NA,NA,TRBJ1-2,15,TRBV11-2,TGTGCCAGCACCTTGAGAGGCGGACAAAACTATGGCTACACCTTC,CASTLRGGQNYGYTF